The TCR beta chain under discussion was sequenced for a study of T-cell memory formation after mild COVID-19. The study's findings and limits: Clones contracting over day 15 to 85 were CD4/CD8 balanced, with later expanders leaning CD4+. What remained unconfirmed was the SARS-CoV-2 specificity of second-wave clones peaking on day 37.

The V end was cut by 2 bases, the J end by 0 bases, with 11 bases between. Germline loops: CDR1 SGHKS, CDR2 YYEKEE (reference sequence). This CDR3 region has 16 residues. With respect to this clonotype: The antigen remains unidentified.

From 5'RACE with constant-segment primers came TCR alpha and TCR beta cDNA libraries that carried sample barcodes and UMIs. TCRdb called the 5' RACE reads again in MiXCR, with one record for every CDR3 protein. The table shows under 450,000 distinct CDR3 sequences, with more than 20% occurring only once. The chain is built from TRBV5-5 and TRBJ1-4, with D hard to call. The sequence was collected from a man aged 18 to 30 who had mild COVID-19 (a few samples of this study predate the infection). Cell type and time point are not known. What was sequenced was PBMCs or a T cell subset sorted from them (not recorded which). The CDR3 sequence is CASSLPAVPTNEKLFF. The CDR3 coding sequence is TGTGCCAGCAGCTTACCTGCGGTCCCAACTAATGAAAAACTGTTTTTT.